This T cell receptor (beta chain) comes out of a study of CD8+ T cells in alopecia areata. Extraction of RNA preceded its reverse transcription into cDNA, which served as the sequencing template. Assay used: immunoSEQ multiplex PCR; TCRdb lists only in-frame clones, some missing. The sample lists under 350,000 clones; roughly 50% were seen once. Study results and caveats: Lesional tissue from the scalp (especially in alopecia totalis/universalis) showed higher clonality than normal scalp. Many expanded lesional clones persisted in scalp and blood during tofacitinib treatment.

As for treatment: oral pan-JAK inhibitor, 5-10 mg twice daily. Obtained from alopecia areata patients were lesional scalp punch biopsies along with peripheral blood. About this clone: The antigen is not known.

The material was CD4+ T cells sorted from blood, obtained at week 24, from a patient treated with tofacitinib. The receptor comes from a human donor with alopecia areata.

The CDR3 region is CASGRGEGYNEQFF. DNA of the CDR3: TGTGCCAGCGGGCGAGGAGAGGGCTACAATGAGCAGTTCTTC. This chain uses TRBV19 with TRBJ2-1; D might be TRBD2 (5 bases). Germline V gene data show CDR1 as LNHDA and CDR2 as SQIVND (reference sequence). The length of the CDR3 is 14 residues. The V end lost 9 bases, the J end lost 3 bases, and 15 bases lay between the germline ends.